This is a list of T cell receptor beta chains from one sample in a study of radiation and T cells in renal cell carcinoma. Produced via immunoSEQ multiplex PCR; TCRdb's table is partial and in-frame only. The sample consists of over 15,000 clones, less than 65% of them appearing once. This specimen was tumor tissue, taken from a patient whose treatment included radiotherapy and nephrectomy. Every receptor here comes from a woman in her 70s with renal cell carcinoma. Each CDR3 is given with its conserved first and last residue. D genes are given only for firm matches. Only part of the rows carry a size: once, few, many, or a class if the clone is expanded.

j_call	clone_size	d_call	v_call	cdr3_nt	cdr3_aa
TRBJ2-3	-	TRBD2	TRBV7-2	TGTGCCAGCAGCTCATCCGGGACTAGCGGGGGTGTTACGCAGTATTTT	CASSSSGTSGGVTQYF
TRBJ1-6	-	-	TRBV10-2	TGCGCCAGCAGTGAACAGGCGAGCTCCTATAATTCACCCCTCCACTTT	CASSEQASSYNSPLHF
TRBJ1-1	-	TRBD1	TRBV19	TGTGCCAGTAGCACAGCACAGGGGGCCGTGGAAGCTTTCTTT	CASSTAQGAVEAFF
TRBJ1-2	few	-	TRBV6-5	TGTGCCAGCCAGCTAGAATTTAGGGGGGCGGGTGGCTACACCTTC	CASQLEFRGAGGYTF
TRBJ2-3	-	-	TRBV7-9	TGTGCCAGCAGTCTCAGGGAGCAGGGTCCGGGAGATACGCAGTATTTT	CASSLREQGPGDTQYF
TRBJ2-7	-	-	TRBV5-1	TGCGCCAGCAGCCACCCTCCCTACGAGCAGTACTTC	CASSHPPYEQYF
TRBJ2-3	-	-	TRBV27	TGTGCCAGCAGAGACCTCGCGGGGGATACGCAGTATTTT	CASRDLAGDTQYF
TRBJ2-7	few	-	TRBV27	TGTGCCAGCAGTCCAGTGAGGGCAGGGTCCTACGAGCAGTACTTC	CASSPVRAGSYEQYF
TRBJ2-2	few	-	TRBV7-9	TGTGCCAGCAGCTTGCGGGAAACCGGGGAGCTGTTTTTT	CASSLRETGELFF
TRBJ1-1	medium-sized	-	TRBV7-8	TGTGCCAGCAGCCAAGCCGACAGCTTTAACACTGAAGCTTTCTTT	CASSQADSFNTEAFF
TRBJ2-7	-	TRBD2	TRBV6-1	TGTGCCAGCAGCCCTGGGACTAGCGGCTACGAGCAGTACTTC	CASSPGTSGYEQYF
TRBJ2-3	few	TRBD2	TRBV2	TGTGCCAGCAGTTGGACTAGCGGGGGGCTCCGCACAGATACGCAGTATTTT	CASSWTSGGLRTDTQYF
TRBJ2-1	-	TRBD1	TRBV7-2	TGTGCCAGCAGCTTACGAGGGGGCGCTGAGCAGTTCTTC	CASSLRGGAEQFF
TRBJ1-1	-	-	TRBV2	TGTGCCAGCCAAGAGGCCACTGAAGCTTTCTTT	CASQEATEAFF
TRBJ2-3	-	TRBD2	TRBV5-8	TGTGCCAGCAGCTCTCTAGCGGGGGCAGATACGCAGTATTTT	CASSSLAGADTQYF
TRBJ1-3	once	-	TRBV5-4	TGTGCCAGCAGCTCAATAGGGAGGGAAAACACCATATATTTT	CASSSIGRENTIYF
TRBJ2-1	-	TRBD2	TRBV2	TGTGCCAGCAGAATCTCTAGCGGGAGCTCCTACAATGAGCAGTTCTTC	CASRISSGSSYNEQFF
TRBJ1-6	few	-	TRBV21-1	TGTGCCAGCGGCAGTGCAAAGGGGTCTTTCTATAATTCACCCCTCCACTTT	CASGSAKGSFYNSPLHF
TRBJ2-7	few	TRBD1	TRBV23-1	TGCGCCAGCAGTCAAAAAACAGGGGGCCCCTACGAGCAGTACTTC	CASSQKTGGPYEQYF
TRBJ2-7	-	-	TRBV29-1	TGCAGCGTCACAACCGGCGGGGGCGTATCCTACGAGCAGTACTTC	CSVTTGGGVSYEQYF
TRBJ2-7	-	-	TRBV21-1	TGTGCCAGCAGCGTCCGACTAGAGGTAAAATTCGAGCAGTACTTC	CASSVRLEVKFEQYF
TRBJ2-7	-	-	TRBV13	TGTGCCAGCAGGAGTTTCGCAAACCTTGGCGAGCAGTACTTC	CASRSFANLGEQYF
TRBJ1-6	few	-	TRBV6-5	TGTGCCAGCAGTTTAAGGCTGGATAATTCACCCCTCCACTTT	CASSLRLDNSPLHF
TRBJ2-1	-	TRBD2	TRBV6-4	TGTGCCAGCAGTGAATCTCTAGCGGGGGGCAATGAGCAGTTCTTC	CASSESLAGGNEQFF
TRBJ2-1	few	-	TRBV7-9	TGTGCCAGCAGCGGAGAGCAGTTCTTC	CASSGEQFF
TRBJ1-1	-	-	TRBV27	TGTGCCAGCAGTTTATCCCAGGGAGGGAACACTGAAGCTTTCTTT	CASSLSQGGNTEAFF
TRBJ2-1	medium-sized	-	TRBV6-5	TGTGCCAGCAGTGGCCTTAGTCCCGAGCAGTTCTTC	CASSGLSPEQFF
TRBJ1-2	medium-sized	TRBD1	TRBV4-2	TGTGCCAGCAGCCCTCAGGGACAGGGAGGAGGCTACACCTTC	CASSPQGQGGGYTF
TRBJ1-2	-	TRBD1	TRBV13	TGTGCCAGCAGCTCTCCCCTCGACAGGGGAGGATATGGCTACACCTTC	CASSSPLDRGGYGYTF
TRBJ1-2	-	-	TRBV28	TGTGCCAGCAGGATTTCCGGACCCAACTATGGCTACACCTTC	CASRISGPNYGYTF
TRBJ2-1	-	TRBD2	TRBV4-1	TGCGCCAGCAGCCGACTAGCGGGGGAGGGGTACAATGAGCAGTTCTTC	CASSRLAGEGYNEQFF
TRBJ1-5	-	-	TRBV19	TGTGCCAGTAGTATGCCGGGGGGAAATCAGCCCCAGCATTTT	CASSMPGGNQPQHF
TRBJ2-5	-	TRBD1	TRBV28	TGTGCCAGCAAGGCCGGGACAGGACTCCAAGAGACCCAGTACTTC	CASKAGTGLQETQYF
TRBJ2-5	-	-	TRBV6-5	TGTGCCAGCAGTTACTACGGAGGAGAGACCCAGTACTTC	CASSYYGGETQYF
TRBJ1-1	few	TRBD1	TRBV5-1	TGCGCCAGCAGTGGGACAGGGCTGAACACTGAAGCTTTCTTT	CASSGTGLNTEAFF
TRBJ1-1	-	-	TRBV2	TGTGCCAGCGCCTGGGGGAACACTGAAGCTTTCTTT	CASAWGNTEAFF
TRBJ1-4	-	TRBD1	TRBV19	TGTGCCAGTAGTGACCAGGGGGCAAGGGAAAAACTGTTTTTT	CASSDQGAREKLFF
TRBJ1-2	few	-	TRBV5-1	TGCGCCAGCAGCTTGGTAGCAGGGCCTCATGGCTACACCTTC	CASSLVAGPHGYTF
TRBJ1-6	-	TRBD1	TRBV4-3	TGCGCCAGCAGCCAGGCCGGGACAGAGGGTTCACCCCTCCACTTT	CASSQAGTEGSPLHF
TRBJ2-5	-	-	TRBV5-4	TGTGCCAGCACCCTGGGGGGAAACAAAGAGACCCAGTACTTC	CASTLGGNKETQYF
TRBJ2-5	-	-	TRBV5-6	TGTGCCAGCAGCTTGTTGTACCAAGAGACCCAGTACTTC	CASSLLYQETQYF